This section outlines one T cell receptor beta chain sequence together with its context. Antigen unknown. Time point here: week 23, last vaccination. It was 300 ug of mutant IDH1 20-mer peptide that made up each vaccine dose, given with topical imiquimod. The germline V gene has CDR1 SGHRS and CDR2 YFSETQ. Trimming at V came to 4 bases and at J to 5 bases, leaving 8 bases not matched to a gene. The CDR3 length is 15 residues. These data come from a study of a mutant IDH1 vaccine in newly diagnosed glioma. On the study more broadly: The patients were given eight vaccinations, one each in weeks 1, 3, 5, 7, 11, 15, 19 and 23. In some groups vaccination began 4-6 weeks post-radiotherapy; others received it with temozolomide. The sex distribution of treated patients was 62.5% male and about 38% female, with a mean age of roughly 40 years.

Overall study results and limits: Pseudoprogression seemed unrelated to changes in top peripheral T cell clonotypes.

The table came from immunoSEQ multiplex PCR; TCRdb's copy has only in-frame clones and leaves some out. The table lists 25,000 to 30,000 clones, 80% to 85% of them singletons, with over 15% in the top ten. The chain couples TRBV5-1 to TRBJ2-4; 8 positions agree with TRBD2. This TCR derives from a woman aged 25 to 39 with glioma. The source material was PBMCs, sampled from a glioma patient whose treatment included an IDH1 peptide vaccine. Written as DNA, the CDR3 is TGCGCCAGCAGCCCGGGGGGGCCGGAGGAAAACATTCAGTACTTC. Protein product: CASSPGGPEENIQYF.